Listed below are T cell receptor beta chains from one sample, sequenced in a study of post-analysis software for immune sequencing data. TCRdb reprocessed the PCR reads via MiXCR and lists one record per CDR3 protein. The table shows hundreds of thousands of distinct CDR3 sequences, with roughly 40% occurring only once. Sequenced input: blood. The source is a girl aged 2-15 years with multiple sclerosis. CDR3s include the opening cysteine and the closing phenylalanine or tryptophan. A D gene is named only where the DNA matches it firmly. The size of a clone is reported for some rows only, either as once, few or many, or as a class for expanded clones.

clone size | J gene | V gene | D gene | CDR3 DNA | CDR3 protein
few | TRBJ1-1 | TRBV5-5 | . | TGTGCCAGCAGCTTAAGCCGACCCCATGATGAAGCTTTCTTT | CASSLSRPHDEAFF
few | TRBJ1-2 | TRBV7-2 | TRBD1 | TGTGCCAGCAGCCGCCTGACAGGGTCGATGGGTGGCTACACCTTC | CASSRLTGSMGGYTF
few | TRBJ1-5 | TRBV24-1 | . | TGTGCCACCAGTGACCCAGGGACGGGCAATCAGCCCCAGCATTTT | CATSDPGTGNQPQHF
. | TRBJ2-3 | TRBV12-3/TRBV12-4 | . | TGTGCCAGCAGCGCAGGGGGGCGGATTGGCACAGATACGCAGTATTTT | CASSAGGRIGTDTQYF
few | TRBJ2-7 | TRBV7-6 | TRBD1 | TGTGCCAGCAGCCGACAGGGGAATTCCTACGAGCAGTACTTC | CASSRQGNSYEQYF
. | TRBJ2-1 | TRBV20-1 | . | TGCAGTGCTCAATGGGGGGTGGGCTCCTACAATGAGCAGTTCTTC | CSAQWGVGSYNEQFF
. | TRBJ2-1 | TRBV20-1 | . | TGCAGTGCTAGAATTCCGGTCAATGAGCAGTTCTTC | CSARIPVNEQFF
. | TRBJ2-1 | TRBV28 | . | TGTGCCAGCAGCCTAAGGACTATTAGCAATGAGCAGTTCTTC | CASSLRTISNEQFF
. | TRBJ2-5 | TRBV5-1 | TRBD1 | TGCGCCAGCAGCCAACAGGGGATCCAAGAGACCCAGTACTTC | CASSQQGIQETQYF
. | TRBJ2-7 | TRBV18 | . | TGTGCCAGCTCACCACCGAGCGAAACCTACGAGCAGTACTTC | CASSPPSETYEQYF
. | TRBJ1-6 | TRBV7-6 | TRBD1 | TGTGCCAGCAGCTTAGGGGGGACAGGGGGATCACCCCTCCACTTT | CASSLGGTGGSPLHF
. | TRBJ2-1 | TRBV10-3 | . | TGTGCCATCAGTCGGGACATATATGAGCAGTTCTTC | CAISRDIYEQFF
. | TRBJ2-7 | TRBV14 | . | TGTGCCAGCAGCCAATTCCATTACGAGCAGTACTTC | CASSQFHYEQYF
. | TRBJ2-7 | TRBV4-3 | . | TGCGCCAGCAGCCAAGCCCTAGTCCCCTCCTACGAGCAGTACTTC | CASSQALVPSYEQYF
. | TRBJ2-4 | TRBV20-1 | . | TGCAGTGCCACGGACTCTTTAGCCAAAAACATTCAGTACTTC | CSATDSLAKNIQYF
few | TRBJ2-3 | TRBV11-2 | . | TGTGCCGGCAGCTTAGACGGAGATACGCAGTATTTT | CAGSLDGDTQYF
. | TRBJ2-5 | TRBV7-7 | . | TGTGCTAGCAGCCGGGGTGGAGGAAAAGAGACCCAGTACTTC | CASSRGGGKETQYF
. | TRBJ1-6 | TRBV28 | . | TGTGCCAGCAGTCTTATTGCTCCGGGACACAATAATTCACCCCTCCACTTT | CASSLIAPGHNNSPLHF
. | TRBJ2-7 | TRBV4-2 | TRBD2 | TGTGCCAGCAGCCAAACGGGGGGAAAAACCTACGAGCAGGACTTC | CASSQTGGKTYEQDF
. | TRBJ1-4 | TRBV5-1 | . | TGCGCCAGCAGCTTGGTGGACGGGAATGAAAAACTGTTTTTT | CASSLVDGNEKLFF
. | TRBJ2-7 | TRBV27 | TRBD2 | TGTGCCAGCAGTTTCCTAGCGGGCGCCTACGAGCAGTACTTC | CASSFLAGAYEQYF
. | TRBJ1-2 | TRBV5-1 | TRBD1 | TGCGCCAGCAGCTTGTGGGTACAGGGGAACTATGGCTACACCTTC | CASSLWVQGNYGYTF
. | TRBJ2-5 | TRBV5-5 | TRBD2 | TGTGCCAGCAGCTCCAGACCCGGGACTAGTCAACAAGAGACCCAGTACTTC | CASSSRPGTSQQETQYF
few | TRBJ1-2 | TRBV15 | . | TGTGCCACCAGCAGCCGACAGGCTAACTATGGCTACACCTTC | CATSSRQANYGYTF
few | TRBJ1-5 | TRBV14 | TRBD1 | TGTGCCAGCACGCAAGGTGGACAGGAGAGCAATCAGCTCCAGCATTTT | CASTQGGQESNQLQHF
. | TRBJ2-5 | TRBV20-1 | . | TGCAGTGCCTTACACCGGGAGACCCAGTACTTC | CSALHRETQYF
. | TRBJ2-7 | TRBV2 | TRBD2 | TGTGCCGGCAGTGAAGGCGGGGGGTCATCCTACGAGCAGTACTTC | CAGSEGGGSSYEQYF
. | TRBJ2-5 | TRBV7-2 | . | TGTGCCAGCAGATCCCCCGGCAGGGGTAAAGAGACCCAGTACTTC | CASRSPGRGKETQYF
. | TRBJ2-7 | TRBV4-2 | . | TGTGCCAGCAGCCAAGTGTCGGGGGTGAGCTCCTGCGAGCAGTACTTC | CASSQVSGVSSCEQYF
few | TRBJ2-7 | TRBV10-3 | TRBD2 | TGTGCCATCATGTTAGAGACTAGCGGAACCTACGAGCAGTACTTC | CAIMLETSGTYEQYF
many | TRBJ1-2 | TRBV7-2 | TRBD1 | TGTGCCAGCAGCTTAGTGGGCGCTGGACAGGCACACTATGGCTACACCTTC | CASSLVGAGQAHYGYTF
. | TRBJ1-1 | TRBV10-3 | . | TGTGCCACGGCCGGGTCGGCGAACACTGAAGCTTTCTTT | CATAGSANTEAFF
. | TRBJ2-3 | TRBV7-8 | . | TGTGCCAGCAGCTTAGTCCCTAGCGTTCCAGATACGCAGTATTTT | CASSLVPSVPDTQYF
few | TRBJ2-3 | TRBV4-3 | . | TGCGCCAGCAGCCAAGACCACCCGCGCCCAGGGTACACAGATACGCAGTATTTT | CASSQDHPRPGYTDTQYF
. | TRBJ2-5 | TRBV5-1 | TRBD2 | TGCGCCAGCAGCGTCGGGAGGCCAAAATGGGAGCAGTACTTC | CASSVGRPKWEQYF
. | TRBJ2-7 | TRBV10-3 | TRBD1 | TGTGCCATCAGGGACAGGGGCTACGAGCAGTACTTC | CAIRDRGYEQYF
. | TRBJ1-4 | TRBV7-8 | . | TGTGCCAGCAGCTTTGGGAGGCAGCCCCTTGCAACTAATGAAAAACTGTTTTTT | CASSFGRQPLATNEKLFF
few | TRBJ2-5 | TRBV20-1 | TRBD1 | TGCAGTGCTAGGTCGTACAGGGGGCTGGAGACCCAGTACTTC | CSARSYRGLETQYF
few | TRBJ2-5 | TRBV20-1 | TRBD2 | TGCAGTACTAGCGGGGCGCCACGGACCCAGTACTTC | CSTSGAPRTQYF
. | TRBJ2-3 | TRBV12-3/TRBV12-4 | TRBD2 | TGTGCCAGCAGCGGGACTACTCGCACAGATACGCAGTATTTT | CASSGTTRTDTQYF
. | TRBJ1-4 | TRBV12-3/TRBV12-4 | TRBD1 | TGTGCCAGCAGTTCGACAGGGCTTAATGAAAAACTGTTTTTT | CASSSTGLNEKLFF
once | TRBJ2-7 | TRBV29-1 | . | TGCAGCCCTGCGAATTACGAGCAGTACTTC | CSPANYEQYF
. | TRBJ2-7 | TRBV7-9 | TRBD2 | TGTGCCAGCAGCTCACACACTAGCGGGAGAGACTACGAGCAGTACTTC | CASSSHTSGRDYEQYF
. | TRBJ2-1 | TRBV6-2/TRBV6-3 | TRBD1 | TGTGCCAGCAGTTGGACAGGGTCCAATGAGCAGTTCTTC | CASSWTGSNEQFF
few | TRBJ1-2 | TRBV7-2 | . | TGTGCCAGCAGCTTAGCACCTCACTATGGCTACACCTTC | CASSLAPHYGYTF
. | TRBJ2-5 | TRBV3-1 | . | TGTGCCAGCAGCCATCACAGGGAGATCTACCAAGAGACCCAGTACTTC | CASSHHREIYQETQYF
once | TRBJ2-1 | TRBV5-1 | TRBD2 | TGCGCCAGCAGCTTGGATGCGGGGGGGCCTATCAATGAGCAGTTCTTC | CASSLDAGGPINEQFF
few | TRBJ1-2 | TRBV29-1 | . | TGCAGCGTCCGGACAGTGGGCTTTGGCTATACCTTC | CSVRTVGFGYTF
. | TRBJ1-4 | TRBV20-1 | . | TGCAGTGCTCCAGGAGGGACGGCCTCTAATGAAAAACTGTTTTTT | CSAPGGTASNEKLFF